The present T cell receptor beta chain was sequenced within a study of Ad26.COV2.S vaccination and SARS-CoV-2 variants. The protocol was immunoSEQ multiplex PCR, while the TCRdb copy is restricted to in-frame clones and leaves out a portion. This sample yields fewer than 150,000 clones, of which about nine tenths are seen a single time; 5% belongs to the top ten. Study-wide results and limits: People given the vaccine had a wider spike-specific TCR breadth than placebo recipients did. After vaccination, substantial breadth of spike-specific CD8+ and CD4+ responses was reported. Non-spike TCR breadth did not differ much between vaccine and placebo recipients.

This clone is a singleton in its sample. Its antigen remains unknown. Other nucleotide sequences from this sample produce the same CDR3. CDR1 is SGHRS and CDR2 is YFSETQ in the germline V gene. V lost 4 bases to trimming and J lost 5 bases, with 15 bases between them. The CDR3 consists of 14 residues. The V gene is TRBV5-1, the J gene TRBJ2-5, with a weak D call TRBD1 (7 bases). The TCR was taken from a human donor who had recovered from COVID-19. The sequencing here drew on peripheral blood, taken after recovery from COVID-19. The CDR3 is CASSRGRDGETQYF. The CDR3, as DNA: TGCGCCAGCAGCAGGGGGCGGGATGGGGAGACCCAGTACTTC.